This T cell receptor beta chain derives from a study of T cell responses to AZD1222 COVID-19 vaccine. Overall study results and limits: Repertoire samples came only from after the peak T cell response.

Deletions cut 6 bases from V and 8 bases from J, with 13 bases between. Germline V CDR1 and CDR2: SQVTM, ANQGSEA. This CDR3 spans 11 amino acids. The table came from immunoSEQ multiplex PCR; TCRdb's copy has only in-frame clones and leaves some out. The sample records 150,000 to 160,000 clones, roughly nine tenths being singletons. As for this clone: Its antigen is not known.

Sample: peripheral blood, taken after recovery from COVID-19. The chain has TRBV29-1 and TRBJ1-2; D is uncertain. This sequence originates from an adult who had recovered from COVID-19. CDR3 sequence (DNA): TGCAGCGTCGAGGGCGGGAAGGGCTACACCTTC. The encoded protein is CSVEGGKGYTF.